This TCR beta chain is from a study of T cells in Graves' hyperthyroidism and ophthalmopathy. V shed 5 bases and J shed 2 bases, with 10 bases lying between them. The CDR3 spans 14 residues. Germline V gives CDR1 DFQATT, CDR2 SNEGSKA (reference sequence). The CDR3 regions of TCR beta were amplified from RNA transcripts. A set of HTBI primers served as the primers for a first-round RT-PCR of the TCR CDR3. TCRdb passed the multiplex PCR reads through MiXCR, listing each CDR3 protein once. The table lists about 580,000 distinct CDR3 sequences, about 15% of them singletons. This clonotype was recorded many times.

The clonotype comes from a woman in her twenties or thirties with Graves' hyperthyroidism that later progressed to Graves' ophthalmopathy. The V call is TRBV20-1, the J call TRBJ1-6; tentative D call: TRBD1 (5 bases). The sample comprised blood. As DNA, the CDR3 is TGCAGTGCTTTCTCAGGGACCTATAATTCACCCCTCCACTTT. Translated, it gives CSAFSGTYNSPLHF.